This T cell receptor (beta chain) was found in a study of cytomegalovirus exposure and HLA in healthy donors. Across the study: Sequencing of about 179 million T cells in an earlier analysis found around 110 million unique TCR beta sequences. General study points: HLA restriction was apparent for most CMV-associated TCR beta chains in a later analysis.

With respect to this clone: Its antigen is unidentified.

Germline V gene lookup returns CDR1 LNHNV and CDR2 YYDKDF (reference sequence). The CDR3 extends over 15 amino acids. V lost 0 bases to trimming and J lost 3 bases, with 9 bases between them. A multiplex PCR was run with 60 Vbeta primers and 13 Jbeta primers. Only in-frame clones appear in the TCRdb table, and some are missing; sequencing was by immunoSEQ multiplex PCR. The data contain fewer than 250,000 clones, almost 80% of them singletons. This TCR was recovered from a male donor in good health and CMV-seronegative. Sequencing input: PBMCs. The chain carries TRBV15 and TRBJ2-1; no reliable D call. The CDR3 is CATSRELASYNEQFF. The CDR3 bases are TGTGCCACCAGCAGAGAGCTTGCTAGCTACAATGAGCAGTTCTTC.